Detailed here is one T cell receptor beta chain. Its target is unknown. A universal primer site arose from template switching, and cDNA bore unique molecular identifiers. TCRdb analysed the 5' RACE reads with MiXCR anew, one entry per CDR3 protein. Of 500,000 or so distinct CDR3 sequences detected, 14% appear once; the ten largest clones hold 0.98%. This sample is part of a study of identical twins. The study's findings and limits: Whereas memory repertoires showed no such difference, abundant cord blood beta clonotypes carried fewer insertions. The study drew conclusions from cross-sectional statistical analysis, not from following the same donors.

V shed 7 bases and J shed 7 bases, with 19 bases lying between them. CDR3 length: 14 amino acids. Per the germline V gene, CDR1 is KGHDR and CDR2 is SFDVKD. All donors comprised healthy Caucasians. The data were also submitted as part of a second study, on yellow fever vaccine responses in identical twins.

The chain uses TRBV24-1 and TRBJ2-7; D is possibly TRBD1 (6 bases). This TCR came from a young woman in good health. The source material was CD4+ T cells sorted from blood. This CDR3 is CATRAGTLRGEQYF. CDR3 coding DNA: TGTGCCACCAGAGCCGGGACACTTCGAGGAGAGCAGTACTTC.